The clone carrying this T cell receptor (beta chain) came up a few times. No antigen is known for it. Using its own MiXCR run on the 5' RACE reads, TCRdb lists one record per CDR3 protein. The sample lists 120,000 or so distinct CDR3 sequences; almost 9% were seen once. This entry comes from a study of T cells after yellow fever vaccination. Study observations and caveats: A weaker but faster secondary response was observed, peaking on day 5 versus 15. Re-detected after boosting: most primary clones, around 97% of CD4 and around 86% of CD8.

The material was CD8+ T cells sorted from PBMCs, obtained on the day of the yellow fever booster vaccination. The origin of this receptor is a young man who received the YFV17D yellow fever vaccine.

In DNA, the CDR3 is TGTGCCAGCAGTGAAGCGCTTCAAGGCGGCTCCTACGAGCAGTACTTC. It specifies CASSEALQGGSYEQYF. The gene calls are TRBV2 and TRBJ2-7; unclear D gene. V was pared by 0 bases and J by 0 bases, with 12 bases between. The CDR3 is made up of 16 amino acids. Germline lookup yields CDR1 SNHLY and CDR2 FYNNEI.